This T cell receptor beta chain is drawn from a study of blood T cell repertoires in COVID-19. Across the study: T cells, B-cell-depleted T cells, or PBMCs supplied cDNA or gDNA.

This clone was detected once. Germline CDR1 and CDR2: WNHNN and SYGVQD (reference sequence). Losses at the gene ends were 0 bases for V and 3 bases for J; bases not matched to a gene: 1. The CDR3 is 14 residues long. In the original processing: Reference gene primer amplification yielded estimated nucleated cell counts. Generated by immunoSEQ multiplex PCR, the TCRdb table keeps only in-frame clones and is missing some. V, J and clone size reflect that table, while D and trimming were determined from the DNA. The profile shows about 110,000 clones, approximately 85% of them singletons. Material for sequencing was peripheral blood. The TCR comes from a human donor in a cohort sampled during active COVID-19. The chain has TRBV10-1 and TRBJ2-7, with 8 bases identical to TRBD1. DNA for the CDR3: TGCGCCAGCAGTGAGTCCGGGACAGGCTACGAGCAGTACTTC. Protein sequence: CASSESGTGYEQYF.